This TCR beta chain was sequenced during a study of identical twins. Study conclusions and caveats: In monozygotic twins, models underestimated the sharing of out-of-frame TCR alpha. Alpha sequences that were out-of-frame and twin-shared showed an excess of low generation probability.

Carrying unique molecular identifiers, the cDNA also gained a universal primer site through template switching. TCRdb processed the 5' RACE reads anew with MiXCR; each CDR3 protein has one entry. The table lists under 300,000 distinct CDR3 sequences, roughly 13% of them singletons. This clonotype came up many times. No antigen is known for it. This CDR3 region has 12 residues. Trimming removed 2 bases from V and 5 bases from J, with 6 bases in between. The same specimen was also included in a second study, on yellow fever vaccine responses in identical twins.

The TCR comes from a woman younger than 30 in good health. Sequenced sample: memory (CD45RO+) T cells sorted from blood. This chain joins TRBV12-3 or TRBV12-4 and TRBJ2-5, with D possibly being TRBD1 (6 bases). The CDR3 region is CASSLRGETQYF. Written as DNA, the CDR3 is TGTGCCAGCAGTTTAAGGGGGGAGACCCAGTACTTC.